The sequence of this TCR beta chain was determined in a study of Graves' ophthalmopathy and Graves' hyperthyroidism. This clonotype came up many times. Diagnosis relied on clinical symptoms, serum thyroxine, TRAb, thyroid ultrasound and orbital computed tomography. RNA transcripts yielded amplified TCR beta CDR3 regions. The first round was an RT-PCR with HTBI primers, and the second round was a multiplex PCR. One entry per CDR3 protein, called by TCRdb with MiXCR from the multiplex PCR reads. The sample holds under 400,000 distinct CDR3 sequences, around a sixth seen once. V gave up 6 bases and J gave up 0 bases, with 9 bases separating them. Germline CDR1 reads DFQATT; CDR2 reads SNEGSKA (reference sequence). This CDR3 is built from 13 residues.

This TCR was sampled from an adult man with Graves' ophthalmopathy. The V and J genes are TRBV20-1 and TRBJ1-5, with no clear D. The sequenced sample consisted of peripheral blood. The chain's CDR3 is CSARRASNQPQHF. In DNA, the CDR3 is TGCAGTGCCCGGCGGGCTAGCAATCAGCCCCAGCATTTT.